These T cell receptor beta chains were read from a single sample in a study of T cell responses to AZD1222 COVID-19 vaccine. Profiled with immunoSEQ multiplex PCR; TCRdb holds only in-frame clones, not every one. The sample shows 100,000 to 110,000 clones, approximately 87% of them seen only once. Sequencing was performed on peripheral blood, taken on day 0 of AZD1222 vaccination. These receptors originate from an adult in good health. CDR3s include the opening cysteine and the closing phenylalanine or tryptophan. The order of the fields is D gene, clone size, V gene, J gene, CDR3 protein, CDR3 DNA. D genes are given only for firm matches. A clone size is listed for some rows: how often the clone was seen (once, few, many), or a class if it is expanded.

TRBD1	.	TRBV2	TRBJ1-1	CAVTRDRVVGTEAFF	TGTGCCGTTACCCGGGACAGGGTGGTTGGCACTGAAGCTTTCTTT
.	few	TRBV5-6	TRBJ1-6	CASSYRDNSPLHF	TGTGCCAGCAGCTACAGGGATAATTCACCCCTCCACTTT
.	.	TRBV6-5	TRBJ1-2	CASSYGQPPGGYTF	TGTGCCAGCAGTTACGGACAGCCCCCGGGCGGCTACACCTTC
TRBD2	.	TRBV2	TRBJ2-1	CATRGGLAGVNEQFF	TGTGCCACCAGGGGGGGTCTAGCGGGAGTAAATGAGCAGTTCTTC
TRBD2	.	TRBV29-1	TRBJ2-3	CSARPGLAGTDTQYF	TGCAGCGCCAGACCCGGACTAGCGGGGACAGATACGCAGTATTTT
.	.	TRBV6-5	TRBJ1-3	CATSSGPGNTIYF	TGTGCCACCTCAAGTGGTCCCGGAAACACCATATATTTT
.	.	TRBV25-1	TRBJ2-1	CASSDTISYNEQFF	TGTGCCAGCAGCGACACTATCTCCTACAATGAGCAGTTCTTC
TRBD1	.	TRBV27	TRBJ2-7	CASSLGQVPSLREQYF	TGTGCCAGCAGTTTAGGACAGGTCCCCTCCCTTCGGGAGCAGTACTTC
.	.	TRBV20-1	TRBJ2-5	CSASAGPPGETQYF	TGCAGTGCTAGTGCTGGACCCCCAGGAGAGACCCAGTACTTC
.	.	TRBV18	TRBJ1-5	CASSPNGGGVNQPQHF	TGTGCCAGCTCTCCTAACGGGGGAGGGGTTAATCAGCCCCAGCATTTT
.	once	TRBV5-5	TRBJ1-2	CASSLWGYGYTF	TGTGCCAGCAGCTTGTGGGGTTACGGCTACACCTTC
.	few	TRBV18	TRBJ1-1	CASSPKLENTEAFF	TGTGCCAGCTCACCGAAACTTGAGAACACTGAAGCTTTCTTT
.	.	TRBV18	TRBJ1-4	CASSPLEDEKLFF	TGTGCCAGCTCACCACTCGAGGATGAAAAACTGTTTTTT
TRBD1	.	TRBV2	TRBJ1-2	CASRFGQGELGYTF	TGTGCCAGCAGATTCGGACAGGGTGAACTTGGCTACACCTTC
TRBD2	.	TRBV5-4	TRBJ2-5	CASSPPPSGGGETQYF	TGTGCCAGCAGCCCCCCACCTAGCGGGGGCGGAGAGACCCAGTACTTC
.	.	TRBV18	TRBJ1-1	CASSPTVPPEAFF	TGTGCCAGCTCACCGACAGTTCCCCCTGAAGCTTTCTTT
TRBD1	.	TRBV7-3	TRBJ1-1	CASSAGQVNTEAFF	TGTGCCAGCAGCGCGGGACAGGTGAACACTGAAGCTTTCTTT
TRBD1	.	TRBV2	TRBJ2-7	CASSGGTGAEQYF	TGTGCCAGCAGTGGGGGGACAGGGGCCGAGCAGTACTTC
.	once	TRBV15	TRBJ2-7	CATSEDRRGYEQYF	TGTGCCACCAGCGAGGACAGGAGGGGATACGAGCAGTACTTC
.	few	TRBV6-5	TRBJ1-2	CASSYAGFGYTF	TGTGCCAGCAGTTACGCTGGGTTTGGCTACACCTTC
TRBD1	once	TRBV7-9	TRBJ1-2	CASSSRDSRIYGYTF	TGTGCCAGCAGCTCTCGGGACAGTCGGATCTATGGCTACACCTTC
.	once	TRBV3-1/TRBV3-2	TRBJ2-7	CASSQTLPPYEQYF	TGTGCCAGCAGCCAGACCCTCCCCCCTTACGAGCAGTACTTC
.	.	TRBV5-1	TRBJ2-7	CASSPTTGLPYEQYF	TGCGCCAGCAGCCCAACAACGGGACTTCCCTACGAGCAGTACTTC
.	.	TRBV7-9	TRBJ1-2	CASSLDNGRAYGYTF	TGTGCCAGCAGCTTAGATAATGGGAGAGCCTATGGCTACACCTTC
TRBD2	.	TRBV19	TRBJ2-1	CASSIGLAGGDEQFF	TGTGCCAGTAGTATAGGACTAGCGGGAGGGGATGAGCAGTTCTTC
.	once	TRBV2	TRBJ1-4	CASSQQQGSGELFF	TGTGCCAGCAGCCAACAACAGGGCTCAGGGGAACTGTTTTTT
.	.	TRBV27	TRBJ2-5	CASSPRVFETQYF	TGTGCCAGCAGTCCGAGGGTATTTGAGACCCAGTACTTC
.	.	TRBV29-1	TRBJ1-2	CSVAGSNYGYTF	TGCAGCGTTGCTGGCTCAAACTATGGCTACACCTTC
.	large	TRBV11-3	TRBJ1-1	CASSLGVLGEAFF	TGTGCCAGCAGCTTGGGGGTTTTGGGCGAAGCTTTCTTT
.	.	TRBV3-1/TRBV3-2	TRBJ1-1	CASSQVGNTEAFF	TGTGCCAGCAGCCAAGTTGGGAACACTGAAGCTTTCTTT
TRBD1	.	TRBV7-9	TRBJ1-2	CASRTGEGYTF	TGTGCCAGCAGAACAGGGGAGGGCTACACCTTC
TRBD1	.	TRBV12-5	TRBJ1-1	CASGFWTGGGTTEAFF	TGTGCTAGTGGTTTTTGGACAGGGGGTGGTACGACTGAAGCTTTCTTT
TRBD2	.	TRBV19	TRBJ2-7	CASSIRTSGSYEQYF	TGTGCCAGTAGTATAAGGACTAGCGGCTCCTACGAGCAGTACTTC
.	.	TRBV5-1	TRBJ1-1	CASSLEVSLNTEAFF	TGCGCCAGCAGCTTGGAGGTCAGCCTGAACACTGAAGCTTTCTTT
.	.	TRBV7-2	TRBJ1-1	CASSLSYSPLEAFF	TGTGCCAGCAGCTTATCTTACAGCCCTCTAGAAGCTTTCTTT
.	.	TRBV18	TRBJ1-2	CASSPETVYGYTF	TGTGCCAGCTCACCAGAAACAGTTTATGGCTACACCTTC
TRBD1	.	TRBV29-1	TRBJ2-7	CSVYTGQAAYEQYF	TGCAGCGTGTACACCGGACAGGCAGCCTACGAGCAGTACTTC
TRBD1	.	TRBV28	TRBJ1-2	CASRGTGFSYGYTF	TGTGCCAGCAGGGGGACAGGGTTTTCCTATGGCTACACCTTC
TRBD2	few	TRBV7-2	TRBJ2-3	CASSLALGGGWGTDTQYF	TGTGCCAGCAGCTTAGCCCTCGGGGGGGGATGGGGCACAGATACGCAGTATTTT
TRBD2	.	TRBV9	TRBJ2-2	CASSVREGIGELFF	TGTGCCAGCAGCGTTCGGGAGGGCATCGGGGAGCTGTTTTTT
.	.	TRBV19	TRBJ2-7	CASKPEGSYEQYF	TGTGCCAGTAAACCGGAGGGGTCCTACGAGCAGTACTTC
.	.	TRBV19	TRBJ1-5	CASSPTWGSNQPQHF	TGTGCCAGTAGTCCAACGTGGGGCAGCAATCAGCCCCAGCATTTT
.	.	TRBV4-3	TRBJ2-6	CASSPAAGANVLTF	TGCGCCAGCAGCCCGGCCGCTGGGGCCAACGTCCTGACTTTC
.	.	TRBV9	TRBJ1-6	CASSLQGGPGSPLHF	TGTGCCAGCAGCCTCCAAGGGGGTCCGGGGTCACCCCTCCACTTT
.	.	TRBV18	TRBJ2-7	CASSPQSRAYEQYF	TGTGCCAGCTCACCACAGTCCAGGGCCTACGAGCAGTACTTC
TRBD2	.	TRBV19	TRBJ2-1	CASSLTSGDYNEQFF	TGTGCCAGTAGCCTCACTAGCGGGGACTACAATGAGCAGTTCTTC
.	.	TRBV7-9	TRBJ2-6	CASNIQGAGANVLTF	TGTGCCAGCAACATACAGGGTGCTGGGGCCAACGTCCTGACTTTC
.	once	TRBV3-1/TRBV3-2	TRBJ1-4	CASRLRQATNEKLFF	TGTGCCAGCAGGCTGAGACAGGCAACTAATGAAAAACTGTTTTTT
.	once	TRBV19	TRBJ2-3	CASSSELGTDTQYF	TGTGCCAGTAGTAGCGAGTTAGGCACAGATACGCAGTATTTT
TRBD1	once	TRBV7-9	TRBJ1-1	CASSLAQDRGTLAFF	TGTGCCAGCAGCTTAGCGCAGGACAGGGGGACTTTAGCTTTCTTT
.	once	TRBV9	TRBJ2-5	CASSVGMGTGAQYF	TGTGCCAGCAGCGTAGGTATGGGAACCGGGGCCCAGTACTTC